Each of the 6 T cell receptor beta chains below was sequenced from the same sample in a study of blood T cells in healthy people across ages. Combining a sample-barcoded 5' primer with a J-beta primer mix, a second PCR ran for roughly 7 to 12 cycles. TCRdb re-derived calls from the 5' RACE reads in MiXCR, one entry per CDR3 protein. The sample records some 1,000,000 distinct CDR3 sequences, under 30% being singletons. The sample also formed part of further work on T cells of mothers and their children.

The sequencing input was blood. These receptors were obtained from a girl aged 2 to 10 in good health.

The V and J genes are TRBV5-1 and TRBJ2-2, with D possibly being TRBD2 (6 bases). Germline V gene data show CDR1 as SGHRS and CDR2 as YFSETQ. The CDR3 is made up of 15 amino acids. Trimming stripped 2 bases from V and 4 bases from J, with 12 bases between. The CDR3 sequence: CASSFTGGITGELFF. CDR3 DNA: TGCGCCAGCAGCTTCACCGGGGGTATCACCGGGGAGCTGTTTTTT.

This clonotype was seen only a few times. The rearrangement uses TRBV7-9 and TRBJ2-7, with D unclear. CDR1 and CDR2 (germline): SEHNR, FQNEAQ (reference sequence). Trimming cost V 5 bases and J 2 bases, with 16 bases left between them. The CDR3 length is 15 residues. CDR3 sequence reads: CASSNPQESTYEQYF. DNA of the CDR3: TGTGCCAGCAGCAATCCTCAGGAATCAACCTACGAGCAGTACTTC.

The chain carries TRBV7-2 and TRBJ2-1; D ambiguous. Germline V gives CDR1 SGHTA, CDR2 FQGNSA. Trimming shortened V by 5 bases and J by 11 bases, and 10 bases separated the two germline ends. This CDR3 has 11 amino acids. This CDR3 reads CASSHRDKQFF. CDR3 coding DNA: TGTGCCAGCAGCCACCGAGACAAGCAGTTCTTC.

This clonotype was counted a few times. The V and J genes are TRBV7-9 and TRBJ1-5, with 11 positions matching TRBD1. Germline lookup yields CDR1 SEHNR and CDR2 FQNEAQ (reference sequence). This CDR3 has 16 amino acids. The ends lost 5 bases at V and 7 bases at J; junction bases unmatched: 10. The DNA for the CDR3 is TGTGCCAGCAGCGAATCCGGGACAGGGGGTAGACAGCCCCAGCATTTT. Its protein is CASSESGTGGRQPQHF.

The CDR3 region has the DNA TGTGCCACCAGTGGTTCGACAGGGCGTTCCGGGGAGCTGTTTTTT. Amino acid sequence: CATSGSTGRSGELFF. The V and J genes are TRBV24-1 and TRBJ2-2; 7 nucleotides match TRBD1. The CDR3 extends over 15 amino acids. Germline values: CDR1 KGHDR, CDR2 SFDVKD. The junction had 8 bases not matched to a gene; V was cut back by 5 bases and J by 6 bases.

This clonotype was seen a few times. The CDR3 loop reads CASSKTNTEAFF. The DNA for the CDR3 is TGTGCCAGCAGCAAAACTAACACTGAAGCTTTCTTT. J is TRBJ1-1 and V is TRBV7-9; D gene unclear. The germline V gene encodes CDR1 SEHNR and CDR2 FQNEAQ (reference sequence). With 5 bases removed from V and 2 bases from J, the gap between germline ends came to 6 bases. CDR3 length: 12 residues. The complete variable domain, with remaining parts taken from reference TRBV7-9 and TRBJ1-1, reads DTGVSQNPRHKITKRGQNVTFRCDPISEHNRLYWYRQTLGQGPEFLTYFQNEAQLEKSRLLSDRFSAERPKGSFSTLEIQRTEQGDSAMYLCASSKTNTEAFFGQGTRLTVV.